This TCR beta chain was captured by sequencing in a study of T cell responses to AZD1222 COVID-19 vaccine. In the case of this clone: Its matching antigen is unknown.

Notes on the study in general: White British ancestry dominated among donors, who included more females, and clonal diversity was possibly underestimated. Repertoires were obtained only post-peak T cell response.

Germline CDR1 reads PRHDT; CDR2 reads FYEKMQ (reference sequence). There are 19 residues in the CDR3. The junction had 13 bases not matched to a gene; V was cut back by 2 bases and J by 1 base. Measured with immunoSEQ multiplex PCR; TCRdb has only the in-frame clones, and not every one. The data contain about 160,000 clones, approximately 90% of them singletons. The sequencing used peripheral blood, collected 28 days after the second AZD1222 dose. V and J are TRBV13 and TRBJ2-7; 11 nucleotides align to TRBD2. This TCR was recovered from an adult who received the AZD1222 COVID-19 vaccine. CDR3 bases: TGTGCCAGCAGCTTAACTACTAGCGGGAGAGGAGGGGGGTCCTACGAGCAGTACTTC. Protein product: CASSLTTSGRGGGSYEQYF.